The 9 T cell receptor beta chains given below trace back to one sample, sequenced in a study of T cells in Graves' hyperthyroidism and ophthalmopathy. The investigators amplified TCR beta CDR3 regions from RNA transcripts. The HTBI primer set was used in a first-round RT-PCR of the TCR CDR3. Using its own MiXCR run on the multiplex PCR reads, TCRdb lists one record per CDR3 protein. The table records about 700,000 distinct CDR3 sequences, 45% of them present only once. Sequences were obtained from peripheral blood or thyroid tissue (not recorded which). The receptor set was obtained from an adult man with Graves' disease, either hyperthyroidism or ophthalmopathy (not recorded which).

To note about this clonotype: Given a much more abundant clone one base away, this may be a read error. This chain connects TRBV7-9 to TRBJ1-2; D call uncertain. Germline V CDR1 and CDR2: SEHNR, FQNEAQ (reference sequence). The CDR3 spans 14 residues. For the CDR3, the DNA is TGTGCCAGCAGCTTCTGGTCCGGGGAGTACGGCTACGCCTTC. Its protein is CASSFWSGEYGYAF.

This clonotype was counted once. The junction shows a germline mismatch at one end, possibly a read error. CDR3 coding DNA: TGTGCCAGCAGTTCGGCCGACAGGGGACCGCGATATGGCTACACCTTC. Translated, it gives CASSSADRGPRYGYTF. The chain couples TRBV10-3 to TRBJ1-2, with 8 bases matching TRBD1. Germline CDR1 ENHRY, CDR2 SYGVKD. This CDR3 is built from 16 residues.

This rearrangement joins TRBV2 to TRBJ1-4; 8 bases line up with TRBD1. The germline V gene encodes CDR1 SNHLY and CDR2 FYNNEI. The CDR3 runs 15 residues. The V and J ends lost 6 bases and 8 bases, in that order; junction bases with no gene match: 11. CDR3 sequence (DNA): TGTGCCAGCAGCGCGGACAGGGCTTCAGGCGAAAAACTGTTTTTT. Amino acid sequence: CASSADRASGEKLFF.

The J gene is TRBJ2-7, the V gene TRBV20-1; 7 positions match TRBD1. This CDR3 spans 11 amino acids. With 6 bases clipped from V and 4 bases from J, the junction kept 3 bases outside the gene matches. Germline loops: CDR1 DFQATT, CDR2 SNEGSKA (reference sequence). The CDR3 loop is CSAGQEYEQYF. The CDR3 DNA follows: TGCAGTGCCGGACAGGAGTACGAGCAGTACTTC.

This clonotype has a single count. This sequence joins TRBV19 and TRBJ1-6; 9 bases match TRBD1. CDR1 is LNHDA, CDR2 SQIVND, per germline (reference sequence). V shed 8 bases, J shed 10 bases, and the junction held 9 bases outside the gene matches. The CDR3 is 14 amino acids. The CDR3 DNA reads TGTGCCAGTCACGCCGCCGGGACAGGGTCACCCCTCCACTTT. Translated: CASHAAGTGSPLHF.

The V and J genes are TRBV20-1 and TRBJ2-5; 10 bases match TRBD1. The CDR3 spans 14 residues. Germline values: CDR1 DFQATT, CDR2 SNEGSKA (reference sequence). V shed 6 bases, J shed 4 bases, and the junction held 8 bases outside the gene matches. CDR3 amino acids: CSASRQGARETQYF. The CDR3 nucleotides are TGCAGTGCCAGCAGACAGGGGGCGCGAGAGACCCAGTACTTC.

With regard to this clonotype: A much more abundant neighbour one base away suggests this may be a read error. The chain combines TRBV11-2 with TRBJ1-2; a possible D gene is TRBD1 (5 bases). The CDR3 totals 15 residues. Germline CDR1 SGHAT, CDR2 FQNNGV. The V end was cut by 0 bases, the J end by 3 bases, with 11 bases between. The CDR3 bases are TGTGCCAGCAGCTTAGAGGGGGAGGCGGACTATGGCTACACCTTC. Translated, it gives CASSLEGEADYGYTF.

The chain recombines TRBV24-1 with TRBJ1-2; no clear D. There are 14 residues in the CDR3. The germline V and J ends were trimmed by 3 bases and 5 bases, with 12 bases remaining between them. Per germline, CDR1 KGHDR and CDR2 SFDVKD. The CDR3 region is CATSDVTDSYGYTF. CDR3 DNA sequence: TGTGCCACCAGTGATGTTACAGATTCTTATGGCTACACCTTC.

As regards this clonotype: The conserved closing phenylalanine or tryptophan is absent in this CDR3, likely reflecting a read error. The V and J genes are TRBV7-4 and TRBJ1-1; D possibly corresponds to TRBD1 (6 bases). Germline V CDR1 and CDR2: SGHVT, SQSDAQ. CDR3 size: 12 residues. V lost 5 bases, J lost 10 bases, and 14 bases lay in between. The CDR3 is CASSGMTGRAFS. CDR3 bases: TGTGCCAGCAGCGGGATGACAGGAAGAGCTTTCTCT.